This is a list of T cell receptor beta chains from one sample in a study of CD8+ T cells in alopecia areata. Clones were read by immunoSEQ multiplex PCR, and TCRdb kept only the in-frame ones, dropping some. The profile shows fewer than 150,000 clones, under 40% of them singletons. The sequenced sample was CD4+ T cells sorted from blood. The receptors stem from a human donor with alopecia areata. The CDR3 runs from the conserved cysteine through the conserved F or W. Fields, in order: J gene, V gene, clone size, D gene, CDR3 protein, CDR3 DNA. A D gene is named only where the DNA matches it firmly. Where a row states a size, it is once, few, many or the class of an expanded clone; other rows omit it.

j_call: TRBJ2-1
v_call: TRBV30
clone_size: few
d_call: NA
cdr3_aa: CAWRPWAGSYEQFF
cdr3_nt: TGTGCCTGGAGACCTTGGGCAGGGTCCTATGAGCAGTTCTTC

j_call: TRBJ2-7
v_call: TRBV14
clone_size: few
d_call: NA
cdr3_aa: CASSQDLEGNEQYF
cdr3_nt: TGTGCCAGCAGCCAAGATCTGGAGGGGAACGAGCAGTACTTC

j_call: TRBJ2-1
v_call: TRBV5-4
clone_size: NA
d_call: TRBD2
cdr3_aa: CASSLAGTSGEFRVF
cdr3_nt: TGTGCCAGCAGCTTGGCCGGGACTAGCGGGGAGTTCCGAGTCTTC

j_call: TRBJ2-7
v_call: TRBV7-2
clone_size: few
d_call: TRBD1
cdr3_aa: CASSSGQGAIEQYF
cdr3_nt: TGTGCCAGCAGCTCCGGCCAGGGGGCCATCGAGCAGTACTTC

j_call: TRBJ2-5
v_call: TRBV28
clone_size: few
d_call: NA
cdr3_aa: CASSLRRILRETQYF
cdr3_nt: TGTGCCAGCAGTTTACGGCGGATCCTCCGCGAGACCCAGTACTTC

j_call: TRBJ2-5
v_call: TRBV30
clone_size: NA
d_call: NA
cdr3_aa: CAWSLQGGYGETQYF
cdr3_nt: TGTGCCTGGAGTCTGCAAGGGGGGTATGGAGAGACCCAGTACTTC

j_call: TRBJ2-4
v_call: TRBV5-1
clone_size: NA
d_call: TRBD1
cdr3_aa: CASSLGQGTSKNIQYF
cdr3_nt: TGCGCCAGCAGCTTGGGACAGGGGACGTCCAAAAACATTCAGTACTTC

j_call: TRBJ1-1
v_call: TRBV30
clone_size: NA
d_call: NA
cdr3_aa: CAWSVRGGGTEAFF
cdr3_nt: TGTGCCTGGAGTGTACGGGGGGGCGGCACTGAAGCTTTCTTT

j_call: TRBJ2-7
v_call: TRBV29-1
clone_size: NA
d_call: TRBD1
cdr3_aa: CSVRQGARDEQYF
cdr3_nt: TGCAGCGTAAGACAGGGGGCGCGGGACGAGCAGTACTTC

j_call: TRBJ2-3
v_call: TRBV7-3
clone_size: NA
d_call: NA
cdr3_aa: CASSPGNPGTQYF
cdr3_nt: TGTGCCAGCAGCCCCGGAAACCCGGGTACGCAGTATTTT

j_call: TRBJ2-5
v_call: TRBV7-9
clone_size: few
d_call: NA
cdr3_aa: CASSQGDGKETQYF
cdr3_nt: TGTGCCAGCAGCCAAGGGGACGGTAAAGAGACCCAGTACTTC

j_call: TRBJ1-5
v_call: TRBV29-1
clone_size: few
d_call: TRBD1
cdr3_aa: CSVATGGSGNQPQHF
cdr3_nt: TGCAGCGTTGCGACAGGGGGCTCGGGCAATCAGCCCCAGCATTTT

j_call: TRBJ1-1
v_call: TRBV7-2
clone_size: NA
d_call: NA
cdr3_aa: CASSPTGVPGPEAFF
cdr3_nt: TGTGCCAGCAGCCCGACCGGGGTGCCAGGCCCTGAAGCTTTCTTT

j_call: TRBJ2-7
v_call: TRBV29-1
clone_size: few
d_call: NA
cdr3_aa: CSVDRQGFYEQYF
cdr3_nt: TGCAGCGTTGATCGGCAGGGGTTTTACGAGCAGTACTTC

j_call: TRBJ2-2
v_call: TRBV4-3
clone_size: NA
d_call: NA
cdr3_aa: CASSPGGTHTGELFF
cdr3_nt: TGCGCCAGCAGCCCGGGCGGGACACACACCGGGGAGCTGTTTTTT

j_call: TRBJ2-5
v_call: TRBV28
clone_size: NA
d_call: NA
cdr3_aa: CASSLMEEETQYF
cdr3_nt: TGTGCCAGCAGTTTAATGGAGGAGGAGACCCAGTACTTC

j_call: TRBJ2-7
v_call: TRBV9
clone_size: few
d_call: TRBD1
cdr3_aa: CASSVGGTGNYEQYF
cdr3_nt: TGTGCCAGCAGCGTAGGAGGGACAGGGAACTACGAGCAGTACTTC

j_call: TRBJ2-5
v_call: TRBV6-6
clone_size: NA
d_call: NA
cdr3_aa: CASRILGSTQYF
cdr3_nt: TGTGCCAGCCGTATATTGGGGTCGACCCAGTACTTC

j_call: TRBJ2-4
v_call: TRBV5-1
clone_size: medium-sized
d_call: TRBD2
cdr3_aa: CASSSGRGNNYDIQYF
cdr3_nt: TGCGCCAGCAGCTCGGGGAGGGGTAATAACTACGACATTCAGTACTTC

j_call: TRBJ2-5
v_call: TRBV7-2
clone_size: NA
d_call: NA
cdr3_aa: CASSLAGGAETQYF
cdr3_nt: TGTGCCAGCAGCTTAGCTGGGGGTGCGGAGACCCAGTACTTC

j_call: TRBJ2-7
v_call: TRBV6-5
clone_size: NA
d_call: TRBD2
cdr3_aa: CASSYSGTSGDEQYF
cdr3_nt: TGTGCCAGCAGTTACTCGGGGACTAGCGGCGACGAGCAGTACTTC

j_call: TRBJ1-5
v_call: TRBV7-9
clone_size: NA
d_call: TRBD1
cdr3_aa: CASSLEQGHQPQHF
cdr3_nt: TGTGCCAGCAGCTTGGAACAGGGGCATCAGCCCCAGCATTTT

j_call: TRBJ1-5
v_call: TRBV4-1
clone_size: NA
d_call: NA
cdr3_aa: CASSQDGGIGNQPQHF
cdr3_nt: TGCGCCAGCAGCCAAGACGGGGGGATCGGCAATCAGCCCCAGCATTTT

j_call: TRBJ2-7
v_call: TRBV28
clone_size: few
d_call: TRBD2
cdr3_aa: CASGTSGRYEQYF
cdr3_nt: TGTGCCAGCGGGACTAGCGGGAGGTACGAGCAGTACTTC

j_call: TRBJ1-2
v_call: TRBV4-2
clone_size: NA
d_call: TRBD1
cdr3_aa: CASSQAGPGGIRGYTF
cdr3_nt: TGTGCCAGCAGCCAAGCAGGTCCAGGGGGTATCAGGGGCTACACCTTC

j_call: TRBJ2-7
v_call: TRBV28
clone_size: few
d_call: NA
cdr3_aa: CASSSSSQGGTYEQYF
cdr3_nt: TGTGCCAGCAGTTCCTCCTCACAGGGTGGGACCTACGAGCAGTACTTC

j_call: TRBJ2-6
v_call: TRBV9
clone_size: few
d_call: NA
cdr3_aa: CASSVDSGANVLTF
cdr3_nt: TGTGCCAGCAGCGTAGATTCTGGGGCCAACGTCCTGACTTTC

j_call: TRBJ2-5
v_call: TRBV28
clone_size: few
d_call: NA
cdr3_aa: CASSRRLVGETQYF
cdr3_nt: TGTGCCAGCAGTCGCCGACTAGTCGGAGAGACCCAGTACTTC

j_call: TRBJ2-7
v_call: TRBV20-1
clone_size: NA
d_call: NA
cdr3_aa: CSASQTYEQYF
cdr3_nt: TGCAGTGCTAGTCAAACCTACGAGCAGTACTTC

j_call: TRBJ2-2
v_call: TRBV7-2
clone_size: NA
d_call: TRBD2
cdr3_aa: CASSLVGGSGELFF
cdr3_nt: TGTGCCAGCAGCTTAGTCGGGGGGTCCGGGGAGCTGTTTTTT

j_call: TRBJ2-3
v_call: TRBV7-3
clone_size: few
d_call: NA
cdr3_aa: CASSRSSTDTQYF
cdr3_nt: TGTGCCAGCAGCCGTAGTAGCACAGATACGCAGTATTTT

j_call: TRBJ1-4
v_call: TRBV29-1
clone_size: NA
d_call: NA
cdr3_aa: CSVDRGGEKLFF
cdr3_nt: TGCAGCGTTGACAGGGGTGGTGAAAAACTGTTTTTT

j_call: TRBJ2-6
v_call: TRBV11-2
clone_size: NA
d_call: NA
cdr3_aa: CASSSYSGANVLTF
cdr3_nt: TGTGCCAGCAGCTCGTACTCTGGGGCCAACGTCCTGACTTTC

j_call: TRBJ2-2
v_call: TRBV30
clone_size: NA
d_call: NA
cdr3_aa: CAWSTGSNTGELFF
cdr3_nt: TGTGCCTGGAGTACTGGGTCGAACACCGGGGAGCTGTTTTTT

j_call: TRBJ2-1
v_call: TRBV9
clone_size: NA
d_call: TRBD2
cdr3_aa: CASSGAGTSGYNEQFF
cdr3_nt: TGTGCCAGCAGCGGAGCCGGGACTAGCGGTTACAATGAGCAGTTCTTC

j_call: TRBJ2-3
v_call: TRBV2
clone_size: few
d_call: TRBD1
cdr3_aa: CASRSRGRGDTQYF
cdr3_nt: TGTGCCAGCAGGTCCAGGGGGCGCGGAGATACGCAGTATTTT

j_call: TRBJ1-5
v_call: TRBV7-8
clone_size: NA
d_call: NA
cdr3_aa: CASSLTVPANQPQHF
cdr3_nt: TGTGCCAGCAGCTTAACCGTTCCCGCCAATCAGCCCCAGCATTTT

j_call: TRBJ2-5
v_call: TRBV2
clone_size: NA
d_call: NA
cdr3_aa: CASSEAGQRGTQYF
cdr3_nt: TGTGCCAGCAGTGAAGCCGGACAGAGGGGGACCCAGTACTTC

j_call: TRBJ2-2
v_call: TRBV29-1
clone_size: NA
d_call: NA
cdr3_aa: CSVQGLGTGELFF
cdr3_nt: TGCAGCGTACAGGGTTTGGGCACCGGGGAGCTGTTTTTT

j_call: TRBJ2-4
v_call: TRBV7-9
clone_size: NA
d_call: NA
cdr3_aa: CASSRSESGNIQYF
cdr3_nt: TGTGCCAGCAGCCGATCCGAATCGGGAAACATTCAGTACTTC

j_call: TRBJ1-5
v_call: TRBV30
clone_size: NA
d_call: NA
cdr3_aa: CAWSPDGGQPQHF
cdr3_nt: TGTGCCTGGAGCCCGGACGGGGGACAGCCCCAGCATTTT

j_call: TRBJ2-5
v_call: TRBV11-1
clone_size: NA
d_call: NA
cdr3_aa: CASSPYSAMETQYF
cdr3_nt: TGTGCCAGCAGCCCCTATTCGGCGATGGAGACCCAGTACTTC

j_call: TRBJ2-7
v_call: TRBV11-3
clone_size: NA
d_call: NA
cdr3_aa: CASSVEDSSYEQYF
cdr3_nt: TGTGCCAGCAGCGTAGAGGACAGTTCCTACGAGCAGTACTTC